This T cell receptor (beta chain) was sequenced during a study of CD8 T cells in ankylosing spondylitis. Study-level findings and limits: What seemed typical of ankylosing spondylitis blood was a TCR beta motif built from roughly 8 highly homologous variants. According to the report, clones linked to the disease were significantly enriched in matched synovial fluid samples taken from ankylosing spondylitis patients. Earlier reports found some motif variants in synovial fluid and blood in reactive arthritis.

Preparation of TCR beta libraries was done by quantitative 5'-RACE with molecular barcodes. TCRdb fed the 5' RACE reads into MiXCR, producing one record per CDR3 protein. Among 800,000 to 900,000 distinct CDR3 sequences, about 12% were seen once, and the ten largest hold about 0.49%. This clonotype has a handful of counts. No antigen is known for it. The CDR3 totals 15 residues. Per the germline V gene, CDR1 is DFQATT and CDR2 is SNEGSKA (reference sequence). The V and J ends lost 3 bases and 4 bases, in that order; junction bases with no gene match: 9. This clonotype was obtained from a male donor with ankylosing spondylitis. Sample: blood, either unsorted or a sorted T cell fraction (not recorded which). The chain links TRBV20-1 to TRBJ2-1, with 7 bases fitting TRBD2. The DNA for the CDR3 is TGCAGTGCTAGCCGCTCCGGGAGGCGTTACAATGAGCAGTTCTTC. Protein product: CSASRSGRRYNEQFF.